The rows below give T cell receptor beta chains drawn from one sample of a study of cytomegalovirus exposure and HLA in healthy donors. Produced via immunoSEQ multiplex PCR; TCRdb's table is partial and in-frame only. This sample yields some 99,000 clones, of which roughly 67% are seen a single time; under 8.5% belongs to the top ten. The sample consisted of PBMCs. The receptors come from a man aged 40-55 years in good health and CMV-seronegative. CDR3s include the opening cysteine and the closing phenylalanine or tryptophan. D genes are given only for firm matches. Clone size is shown for a subset of rows, as once, few, many or a class of expanded clone.

TRBJ2-7,-,TRBV7-3,TRBD1,TGTGCCAGCAGCTTAGAGAGGGGGCGCGAGCAGTACTTC,CASSLERGREQYF
TRBJ2-7,-,TRBV6-6,-,TGTGCCAGCAGTTTAAGCCGGAGCTCCTACGAGCAGTACTTC,CASSLSRSSYEQYF
TRBJ1-4,-,TRBV29-1,TRBD1,TGCAGCGTTGGGGGACAGGGAGGGGAAAAACTGTTTTTT,CSVGGQGGEKLFF
TRBJ1-4,-,TRBV7-6,TRBD1,TGTGCCAGCAGCTTAGGGCCGGGACAGAACGAAAAACTGTTTTTT,CASSLGPGQNEKLFF
TRBJ1-4,-,TRBV21-1,-,TGTGCCAGCACCACAGGGCACTCTAATGAAAAACTGTTTTTT,CASTTGHSNEKLFF
TRBJ1-2,few,TRBV5-6,TRBD1,TGTGCCAGCCGTAGACAGGGGGCGAGCTATGGCTACACCTTC,CASRRQGASYGYTF
TRBJ2-3,-,TRBV7-2,TRBD2,TGTGCCAGCAGCTTTGGGACTAGCGCCACCCGGGAGCAGTATTTT,CASSFGTSATREQYF
TRBJ2-5,-,TRBV5-6,-,TGTGCCAGCAGCACTGGTCCGGGGGACCAAGAGACCCAGTACTTC,CASSTGPGDQETQYF
TRBJ2-1,-,TRBV4-1,TRBD1,TGCGCCAGCAGTCCCGCGCCCGGGACAGGGTTCAATGAGCAGTTCTTC,CASSPAPGTGFNEQFF
TRBJ1-2,-,TRBV18,-,TGTGCCAGCTCACCTCGCGGGGGAGGAGGCTATGGCTACACCTTC,CASSPRGGGGYGYTF
TRBJ2-2,few,TRBV5-1,TRBD2,TGCGCCAGCAGCCCGGACGGCGCGGGGGCCGGGGAGCTGTTTTTT,CASSPDGAGAGELFF
TRBJ1-5,-,TRBV25-1,TRBD1,TGTGCCAGCGGAGGACAGGGGTACAGTCAGCCCCAGCATTTT,CASGGQGYSQPQHF
TRBJ1-4,-,TRBV25-1,TRBD1,TGTGCCAGCAGTAGACGACAGGGTGGAACTAATGAAAAACTGTTTTTT,CASSRRQGGTNEKLFF
TRBJ1-2,-,TRBV27,TRBD1,TGTGCCAGCAGTGACAGGGGGTGGATCGATGGCTACACCTTC,CASSDRGWIDGYTF
TRBJ2-3,-,TRBV9,TRBD2,TGTGCCAGCAGCCCGATCCGCGGCGGGGGAGATACGCAGTATTTT,CASSPIRGGGDTQYF
TRBJ2-2,once,TRBV15,-,TGTGCCACCAGCAGAGACAGTTACACCGGGGAGCTGTTTTTT,CATSRDSYTGELFF
TRBJ2-3,-,TRBV7-9,TRBD1,TGTGCCAGCAGCATCTCGACAGGGGATAGGAGCACAGATACGCAGTATTTT,CASSISTGDRSTDTQYF
TRBJ2-1,-,TRBV7-2,TRBD2,TGTGCCAGCAGCTCCAGGACTAGCGGGGAGTACCAGTCCTACAATGAGCAGTTCTTC,CASSSRTSGEYQSYNEQFF
TRBJ1-6,-,TRBV7-3,-,TGTGCCAGCAGCTTAATGGGCGGGGTGGGGAATTCACCCCTCCACTTT,CASSLMGGVGNSPLHF
TRBJ2-1,-,TRBV7-9,-,TGTGCCAGCAGCTTAGCATCCGGGGGAGGATCCTACAATGAGCAGTTCTTC,CASSLASGGGSYNEQFF
TRBJ2-7,few,TRBV2,TRBD2,TGTGCCAGCAGTGATCCCCCGGGACTAGCGGGGGCTTCGGGGGAGCAGTACTTC,CASSDPPGLAGASGEQYF
TRBJ2-6,-,TRBV4-2,-,TGTGCCAGCAGCCAAGATGTTAGTGCTGGGGCCAACGTCCTGACTTTC,CASSQDVSAGANVLTF
TRBJ1-1,-,TRBV7-3,TRBD1,TGTGCCAGCAGCTTAACGCGGACAGGTGAAGCTTTCTTT,CASSLTRTGEAFF
TRBJ2-5,once,TRBV6-4,TRBD1,TGTGCCAGCAGTGACAGTATGTCGGGACAGGGGACCCAAGAGACCCAGTACTTC,CASSDSMSGQGTQETQYF
TRBJ1-6,-,TRBV2,-,TGTGCCAGCAGTGAAGGGGGCCTAACTTCACCCCTCCACTTT,CASSEGGLTSPLHF
TRBJ2-1,-,TRBV4-3,TRBD2,TGCGCCAGCAGCCAAGGGGTAGCGGGGGGGAATAATGAGCAGTTCTTC,CASSQGVAGGNNEQFF
TRBJ2-3,-,TRBV5-8,TRBD2,TGTGCCAGCAGCTTTGGCGGGGGGTACACAGATACGCAGTATTTT,CASSFGGGYTDTQYF
TRBJ2-1,-,TRBV7-9,-,TGTGCCAGCAGCACGGGATTTTATGAGCAGTTCTTC,CASSTGFYEQFF
TRBJ2-3,-,TRBV19,TRBD2,TGTGCCAGTAGTATCGATAGCGGGGGGCGGACTGGGAGCACAGATACGCAGTATTTT,CASSIDSGGRTGSTDTQYF
TRBJ2-3,-,TRBV5-6,TRBD2,TGTGCCAGCAGCTTGCCTAGCGGGGGCCGCACAGATACGCAGTATTTT,CASSLPSGGRTDTQYF
TRBJ2-5,-,TRBV13,TRBD1,TGTGCCAGTCAAGATCTCACCGGGACAGGAGAGACCCAGTACTTC,CASQDLTGTGETQYF
TRBJ1-3,-,TRBV5-1,-,TGCGCCAGCAGCCCAGGACAGCACTCTGGAAACACCATATATTTT,CASSPGQHSGNTIYF
TRBJ2-5,-,TRBV7-9,-,TGTGCCAGCAGCTCCCTATCACTGGTTTCGTCGGGGGTCGGGGAGACCCAGTACTTC,CASSSLSLVSSGVGETQYF
TRBJ1-2,-,TRBV6-5,-,TGTGCCAGCAGACGGACGGGAGATAACTATGGCTACACCTTC,CASRRTGDNYGYTF
TRBJ1-1,few,TRBV11-3,-,TGTGCCAGCACCGAACTAGATGGACTCACTGAAGCTTTCTTT,CASTELDGLTEAFF
TRBJ1-2,-,TRBV4-1,-,TGCGCCAGCAGCCCGCTATTGCGCGGAGACGGTGGAGGCTACACCTTC,CASSPLLRGDGGGYTF
TRBJ2-7,-,TRBV7-9,TRBD1,TGTGCCAGCAGCTCCAACGGACAGGGGGCCTCCTACGAGCAGTACTTC,CASSSNGQGASYEQYF
TRBJ1-2,-,TRBV19,TRBD1,TGTGCCAGTAGTATGAAGACAGGGAAGGGGGGTGTGTCTAACTATGGCTACACCTTC,CASSMKTGKGGVSNYGYTF
TRBJ2-7,-,TRBV19,-,TGTGCCAGTAGTATAGGAGGACAACCCTCCTACGAGCAGTACTTC,CASSIGGQPSYEQYF
TRBJ2-1,few,TRBV29-1,-,TGCAGCGTTGTACCGCAGGGCAATGAGCAGTTCTTC,CSVVPQGNEQFF
TRBJ2-3,-,TRBV6-6,TRBD1,TGTGCCAGCAGTCTCGGACAGGAGTCAGATACGCAGTATTTT,CASSLGQESDTQYF
TRBJ2-1,-,TRBV7-9,-,TGTGCCAGCAGCACGGACGCGGGCTCCTACAATGAGCAGTTCTTC,CASSTDAGSYNEQFF
TRBJ1-4,-,TRBV27,-,TGTGCCAGCAGCAGGCAGGGCGGAGAAAAACTGTTTTTT,CASSRQGGEKLFF
TRBJ1-1,-,TRBV11-3,TRBD1,TGTGCCAGCAGCACAGGGGACACTGAAGCTTTCTTT,CASSTGDTEAFF
TRBJ2-1,-,TRBV28,TRBD2,TGTGCCAGCAGTTTCTACCCGGGGGGGAACAATGAGCAGTTCTTC,CASSFYPGGNNEQFF
TRBJ1-2,-,TRBV5-1,-,TGCGCCAGCAGCTTGGAGGGCCAGGGAAACTATGGCTACACCTTC,CASSLEGQGNYGYTF
TRBJ2-5,once,TRBV9,-,TGTGCCAGCAGCGTCAACGGGGTACAAGAGACCCAGTACTTC,CASSVNGVQETQYF
TRBJ2-3,-,TRBV11-2,-,TGTGCCAGCAGCTTAGACCCAACCACCGGGGATACGCAGTATTTT,CASSLDPTTGDTQYF
TRBJ1-1,few,TRBV25-1,TRBD1,TGTGCCAGCAGTACGGAGGGGGCGAACACTGAAGCTTTCTTT,CASSTEGANTEAFF
TRBJ2-7,few,TRBV7-6,-,TGTGCCAGCAGCTTAGAACAGAACTACGAGCAGTACTTC,CASSLEQNYEQYF
TRBJ2-7,-,TRBV7-9,TRBD2,TGTGCCAGCAGTCAGGCGGGGGACCCCCGTCGAGAGCAGTACTTC,CASSQAGDPRREQYF
TRBJ1-1,-,TRBV27,-,TGTGCCAGCAGTTCCACCCCTGTCGGGAACAGGAACACTGAAGCTTTCTTT,CASSSTPVGNRNTEAFF
TRBJ1-2,few,TRBV29-1,TRBD1,TGCAGCACCGGACAGGGACATGGCTACCCCTTC,CSTGQGHGYPF
TRBJ1-6,-,TRBV5-5,TRBD1,TGTGCCAGCAGCCACAGGGGTCCGGATAATTCACCCCTCCACTTT,CASSHRGPDNSPLHF
TRBJ2-3,-,TRBV7-3,-,TGTGCCAGCAGCTCATCCGAAACTAGCACAGATACGCAGTATTTT,CASSSSETSTDTQYF
TRBJ2-7,-,TRBV5-1,TRBD1,TGCGCCAGCAGCTTGGAACAGGGGCGCTGGTACGAGCAGTACTTC,CASSLEQGRWYEQYF
TRBJ1-6,-,TRBV6-6,-,TGTGCCAGCACCCTTAAATCGCCACAGGGTGTTTCACCCCTCCACTTT,CASTLKSPQGVSPLHF
TRBJ2-7,-,TRBV6-8,-,TGTGCCAGCAAAAACCGGGTTCGATCCTACGAGCAGTACTTC,CASKNRVRSYEQYF
TRBJ1-2,-,TRBV7-2,-,TGTGCCAGCAGCTTAGGAGCAGGGCAGGGTGGCTACACCTTC,CASSLGAGQGGYTF